This T cell receptor (beta chain) was sequenced during a study of T cells in Graves' hyperthyroidism and ophthalmopathy. Study background: The initial diagnosis was the point when peripheral blood was collected, ahead of any treatment.

No ophthalmopathy progression within 18 months constituted stable Graves' hyperthyroidism. Amplified TCR beta CDR3 regions came from RNA transcripts. A first-round RT-PCR of the TCR CDR3 used the HTBI primer set. TCRdb reanalysed the multiplex PCR reads using MiXCR and keeps one entry per CDR3 protein. This repertoire shows fewer than 400,000 distinct CDR3 sequences, 25% found once; its top ten account for around 70%. CDR3 size: 13 residues. The germline V and J ends were trimmed by 4 bases and 3 bases, with 9 bases remaining between them. Germline assignment: CDR1 SEHNR and CDR2 FQNEAQ (reference sequence). General study points: Blood shared most expanded thyroid clonotypes above 0.001. Ophthalmopathy got predicted by the model a median about 6.7 months before its onset.

This clonotype appeared many times. Its antigen is still unknown. The V gene is TRBV7-9, the J gene TRBJ1-1; D gene uncertain. The receptor was isolated from a man over 45 with Graves' hyperthyroidism. The sample taken for sequencing was blood. CDR3 region: CASSWVADTEAFF. CDR3 sequence (DNA): TGTGCCAGCAGCTGGGTGGCGGACACTGAAGCTTTCTTT.